The 11 T cell receptor beta chains listed next were all sequenced from one sample in a study of blood T cell repertoires in COVID-19. TCRdb's copy holds only in-frame clones and misses some; the assay was immunoSEQ multiplex PCR. The repertoire consists of just under 250,000 clones, with around 87% occurring once and the leading ten covering about 3%. The material sequenced was peripheral blood. Receptors originate from a woman between 25 and 40 years old who had recovered from COVID-19.

V and J are TRBV3-1 (or the pseudogene TRBV3-2) and TRBJ2-7, with D perhaps TRBD1 (5 bases). CDR3 length: 13 amino acids. V was shortened by 0 bases and J by 9 bases, with 12 bases between the two germline ends. Germline values: CDR1 LGHDT, CDR2 YNNKEL (reference sequence). The CDR3 loop reads CASSQDEGVGQYF. Here the CDR3 DNA reads TGTGCCAGCAGCCAAGATGAAGGGGTGGGGCAGTACTTC.

The chain links TRBV27 to TRBJ2-1; TRBD2 might be the D (5 bases). V was shortened by 5 bases and J by 7 bases, with 9 bases between the two germline ends. Germline assignment: CDR1 MNHEY and CDR2 SMNVEV (reference sequence). The CDR3 loop spans 12 amino acids. The CDR3 here is CASSRTGNEQFF. The CDR3 DNA follows: TGTGCCAGCAGTCGGACTGGAAATGAGCAGTTCTTC.

This rearrangement joins TRBV7-9 to TRBJ2-1, with 11 bases matching TRBD2. The CDR3 has 16 residues. The germline gives CDR1 SEHNR, CDR2 FQNEAQ (reference sequence). Trimming at V came to 0 bases and at J to 9 bases, leaving 7 bases not matched to a gene. The DNA for the CDR3 is TGTGCCAGCAGCTTAGCGTTAGCGGGGGGGCGAGGTGAGCAGTTCTTC. Protein product: CASSLALAGGRGEQFF.

The gene calls are TRBV5-4 and TRBJ2-7; 7 bases are a match to TRBD2. The CDR3 loop spans 14 amino acids. Germline V gives CDR1 SGHNT, CDR2 YYREEE (reference sequence). V gave up 2 bases and J gave up 6 bases; unmatched junction bases: 8. CDR3 region: CASSFDSPGGEQYF. The CDR3 DNA sequence: TGTGCCAGCAGCTTCGACAGTCCGGGGGGCGAGCAGTACTTC.

This clone has just a few counts. The rearrangement joins TRBV6-4 to TRBJ2-2; the D gene is possibly TRBD2 (5 bases). The germline CDR1 and CDR2 sequences are MRHNA and SNTAGT. Between the trimmed V and J ends, which lost 3 bases and 4 bases, there was a span of 6 bases. The CDR3 loop spans 13 amino acids. CDR3 DNA: TGTGCCAGCAGTGAGGGGAGCACCGGGGAGCTGTTTTTT. It encodes CASSEGSTGELFF.

The CDR3: CASSPRWGGGARSDTQYF. The CDR3 nucleotides read TGTGCCAGCAGCCCACGCTGGGGCGGGGGGGCCCGTTCAGATACGCAGTATTTT. J is TRBJ2-3 and V is TRBV3-1 (or the pseudogene TRBV3-2), with 9 bases identical to TRBD2. V was clipped by 4 bases and J by 4 bases; unmatched bases: 15. The length of the CDR3 is 18 residues. Germline CDR1 LGHDT, CDR2 YNNKEL (reference sequence).

The rearrangement links TRBV19 to TRBJ1-3, with D uncertain. V lost 5 bases and J 0 bases, leaving 14 bases between the germline ends. CDR1 is LNHDA, CDR2 SQIVND, per germline (reference sequence). The length of the CDR3 is 16 residues. Here the CDR3 reads CASSSWSSNSGNTIYF. In DNA form, the CDR3 reads TGTGCCAGTAGTTCGTGGAGTAGTAACTCTGGAAACACCATATATTTT.

The J gene is TRBJ2-3, the V gene TRBV18, with 8 positions matching TRBD2. This CDR3 has 15 residues. The V gene's germline CDR1 is KGHSH and CDR2 LQKENI. V shed 4 bases, J shed 2 bases, and the junction held 5 bases outside the gene matches. The CDR3 is CASSLGAGVTDTQYF. In DNA, the CDR3 is TGTGCCAGCTCACTCGGAGCGGGGGTCACAGATACGCAGTATTTT.

This chain links TRBV5-4 with TRBJ1-1, with TRBD1 matching 10 bases. Per the germline V gene, CDR1 is SGHNT and CDR2 is YYREEE (reference sequence). The CDR3 has 17 amino acids. Germline trimming cut 4 bases from V and 4 bases from J; bases unmatched to any gene: 13. Here the CDR3 DNA reads TGTGCCAGCAGCATCCGACAGGGGGCGTCGGGGGGCACTGAAGCTTTCTTT. It yields the protein CASSIRQGASGGTEAFF. Supplemented by reference TRBV5-4 and TRBJ1-1, the full variable domain reads ETGVTQSPTHLIKTRGQQVTLRCSSQSGHNTVSWYQQALGQGPQFIFQYYREEENGRGNFPPRFSGLQFPNYSSELNVNALELDDSALYLCASSIRQGASGGTEAFFGQGTRLTVV.

V usage is TRBV4-2 and J usage is TRBJ1-2; 10 bases agree with TRBD1. The V segment lost 1 base and the J segment 2 bases; nucleotides outside the gene matches: 4. Germline CDR1 reads LGHNA; CDR2 reads YNFKEQ. The CDR3 consists of 16 residues. The CDR3 region is CASSQVGDRGNYGYTF. CDR3 nucleotides: TGTGCCAGCAGCCAAGTTGGGGACAGGGGAAACTATGGCTACACCTTC.

This chain links TRBV29-1 with TRBJ2-7; 10 bases match TRBD1. Trimming cost V 7 bases and J 6 bases; bases outside gene matches: 6. Germline V gene sequence: CDR1 SQVTM, CDR2 ANQGSEA. This CDR3 region has 12 residues. The chain's CDR3 is CSDRDRGGEQYF. CDR3 in DNA: TGCAGCGACCGGGACAGGGGCGGCGAGCAGTACTTC.